This is a list of T cell receptor beta chains from one sample in a study of cytomegalovirus exposure and HLA in healthy donors. Libraries were prepared by immunoSEQ multiplex PCR; TCRdb keeps only in-frame clonotypes and omits some of them. The sample includes about 160,000 clones, over 80% of them seen just once. The specimen was PBMCs. These receptors were taken from a man aged 25 to 40 in good health and CMV-seropositive. CDR3s leave out the opening cysteine and the closing phenylalanine or tryptophan. Fields, in order: J gene, V gene, CDR3 protein.

TRBJ1-5	TRBV7-9	ASSYAQGNQPQH
TRBJ2-7	TRBV27	ASTSGTGAYEQY
TRBJ1-3	TRBV5-6	ASSSLDRDGNTIY
TRBJ2-5	TRBV29-1	SLTLGGETQY
TRBJ2-7	TRBV7-9	ASSLEAGDSYEQY
TRBJ1-1	TRBV4-3	ASSRGPGLSKTEAF
TRBJ2-1	TRBV19	ASNKGSTSYNEQF
TRBJ2-7	TRBV9	ASSVGATSTYEQY
TRBJ1-2	TRBV25-1	ASSDGWGTGCYT
TRBJ2-5	TRBV5-1	ASSPGLLAGFETQY
TRBJ2-1	TRBV6-5	ASRPGQQYNEQF
TRBJ1-2	TRBV7-6	ASSSYRGPVGYT
TRBJ2-7	TRBV6-5	ASSYGQGGYEQY
TRBJ2-7	TRBV10-1	APGKGTTIYEQY
TRBJ2-3	TRBV11-3	ASSLGVAGGTDTQY
TRBJ2-5	TRBV13	ASSSTRDYQETQY
TRBJ2-7	TRBV7-9	ASSLGQTNSYEQY
TRBJ1-5	TRBV4-1	ASSWTGGEDQPQH
TRBJ2-2	TRBV6-5	ASRQGSANTGELF
TRBJ2-5	TRBV7-6	ASSSFPKGRGATQY
TRBJ1-3	TRBV7-6	ASSLDVSGSGNTIY
TRBJ1-2	TRBV19	ASSIGGAVYGYT
TRBJ2-1	TRBV5-1	ASSSGLAGGRRNEQF
TRBJ1-1	TRBV5-1	ASSPGTGDRSTEAF
TRBJ2-1	TRBV9	ASSDRDRWPDEQF
TRBJ1-5	TRBV5-1	ASSPSGNNQPQH
TRBJ2-3	TRBV6-5	ASSYASGAVTDTQY
TRBJ2-2	TRBV4-2	ASSQDGAGELF
TRBJ1-1	TRBV5-4	ASSSFDTEAF
TRBJ1-1	TRBV7-8	ASSLGGGMPEAF
TRBJ2-7	TRBV6-5	ASSGGMSSEQY
TRBJ2-7	TRBV2	ASYPGSLHEQY
TRBJ2-1	TRBV4-2	ASSQVAVAPYNEQF
TRBJ2-6	TRBV9	ASSQQGAGANVLT
TRBJ2-7	TRBV6-5	ASSYAQEQY
TRBJ2-7	TRBV27	ASSLNRDSYEQY
TRBJ2-7	TRBV5-6	ASSSVGTGKTYEQY
TRBJ1-4	TRBV7-2	ASSSRGVGEKLF
TRBJ2-1	TRBV7-8	ASIRTVSSYNEQF
TRBJ2-7	TRBV9	ASSVGGTSGGYEQY
TRBJ1-1	TRBV30	AWSVSQAF
TRBJ2-1	TRBV29-1	SAFPGLVYNEQF
TRBJ2-7	TRBV7-9	ASSSDRGNSYEQY
TRBJ2-3	TRBV19	ASSNRQGSTDTQY
TRBJ2-4	TRBV27	ASSLVAGGRVAKNIQY
TRBJ1-1	TRBV6-5	ASSYERFTEAF
TRBJ2-1	TRBV18	ASSPKTGFNEQF
TRBJ2-7	TRBV10-3	AIRASGLANSYEQY
TRBJ2-5	TRBV11-3	ASSLGDRGRETQY
TRBJ1-6	TRBV19	ASTTDREGSPLH